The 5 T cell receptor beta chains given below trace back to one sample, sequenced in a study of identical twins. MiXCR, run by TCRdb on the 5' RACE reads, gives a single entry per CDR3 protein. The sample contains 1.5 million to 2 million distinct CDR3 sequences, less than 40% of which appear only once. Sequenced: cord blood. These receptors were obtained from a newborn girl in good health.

CDR3 nucleotides: TGTGCCAGCAGTTTACGTATAGCGGTCTCCTACAATGAGCAGTTCTTC. This codes for CASSLRIAVSYNEQFF. The V and J genes are TRBV27 and TRBJ2-1; TRBD2 might be the D (6 bases). V was clipped by 2 bases and J by 0 bases, with 11 bases between them. Germline CDR1 MNHEY, CDR2 SMNVEV (reference sequence). The CDR3 extends over 16 amino acids.

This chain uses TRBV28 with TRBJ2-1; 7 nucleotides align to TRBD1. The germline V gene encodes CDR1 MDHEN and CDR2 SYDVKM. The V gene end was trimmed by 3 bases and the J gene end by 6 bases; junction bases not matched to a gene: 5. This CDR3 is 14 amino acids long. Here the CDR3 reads CASSFATGSNEQFF. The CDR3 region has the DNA TGTGCCAGCAGTTTTGCGACAGGGTCCAATGAGCAGTTCTTC.

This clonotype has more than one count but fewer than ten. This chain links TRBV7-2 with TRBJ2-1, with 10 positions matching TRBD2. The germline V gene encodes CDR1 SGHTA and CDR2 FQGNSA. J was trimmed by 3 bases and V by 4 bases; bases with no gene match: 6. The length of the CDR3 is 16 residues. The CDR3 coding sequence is TGTGCCAGCAGCTCCCGGACTAGCGGTATCTACAATGAGCAGTTCTTC. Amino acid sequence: CASSSRTSGIYNEQFF.

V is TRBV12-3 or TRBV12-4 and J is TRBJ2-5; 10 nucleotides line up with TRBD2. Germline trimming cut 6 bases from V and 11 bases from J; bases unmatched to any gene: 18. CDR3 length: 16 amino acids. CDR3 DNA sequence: TGTGCCAGCAGCCCAGTAGCGGGAGGAGTATGGAATGAGCAGTACTTC. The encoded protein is CASSPVAGGVWNEQYF.

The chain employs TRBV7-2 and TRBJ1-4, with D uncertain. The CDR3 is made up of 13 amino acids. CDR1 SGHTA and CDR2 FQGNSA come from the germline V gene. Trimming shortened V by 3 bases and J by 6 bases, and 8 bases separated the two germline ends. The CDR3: CASSFGLHEKLFF. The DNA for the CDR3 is TGTGCCAGCAGCTTCGGACTGCATGAAAAACTGTTTTTT.